The rows below give T cell receptor beta chains drawn from one sample of a study of healthy donors' naive CD4 and CD8 T cells. TCRdb processed the reads anew with MiXCR; each CDR3 protein has one entry. The sample holds approximately 180,000 distinct CDR3 sequences; around three quarters are singletons and the top ten take 2% to 2.5%. The sample consisted of naive CD4+ and CD8+ T cells sorted from blood, pooled from several donors. These TCRs come from a pool of human donors in good health; the sample pools cells from several healthy donors. The CDR3 runs from the conserved cysteine through the conserved F or W. D genes are given only for firm matches. Clone sizes are given selectively: once, few, many, or a class where the clone is expanded.

TRBJ2-1	TRBV19	TRBD2	.	CASSILGEGRIEQFF	TGTGCCAGTAGTATACTGGGGGAGGGCCGCATTGAGCAGTTCTTC
TRBJ1-1	TRBV12-3/TRBV12-4	TRBD1	.	CASNLGQGAKTEAFF	TGTGCCAGCAATCTGGGACAGGGGGCGAAAACTGAAGCTTTCTTT
TRBJ2-7	TRBV19	TRBD2	once	CASSFGLEYEQYF	TGTGCCAGTAGCTTTGGACTAGAGTACGAGCAGTACTTC
TRBJ2-3	TRBV6-1	TRBD1	.	CASSSDRVITDTQYF	TGTGCCAGCAGTTCGGACAGGGTGATCACAGATACGCAGTATTTT
TRBJ1-5	TRBV5-6	TRBD1	.	CASSSTGEGDSNQPQHF	TGTGCCAGCAGCTCCACAGGGGAGGGAGATAGCAATCAGCCCCAGCATTTT
TRBJ1-6	TRBV6-5	.	.	CASSLRGPPNYNSPLHF	TGTGCCAGCAGTCTCCGGGGACCGCCAAATTATAATTCACCCCTCCACTTT
TRBJ2-1	TRBV6-5	.	few	CASRETPRPSYNEQFF	TGTGCCAGCAGGGAGACCCCTCGACCCTCCTACAATGAGCAGTTCTTC
TRBJ2-3	TRBV20-1	.	.	CSGPKGQDTQYF	TGCAGTGGCCCGAAAGGGCAGGATACGCAGTATTTT
TRBJ2-1	TRBV29-1	TRBD2	.	CSTRTSDYNEQFF	TGCAGCACTCGGACTAGCGATTACAATGAGCAGTTCTTC
TRBJ2-7	TRBV6-5	.	.	CASSYEGSPYYEQYF	TGTGCCAGCAGTTACGAGGGTTCCCCCTACTACGAGCAGTACTTC
TRBJ2-1	TRBV5-1	.	.	CASSPVGAHSSYNEQFF	TGCGCCAGCAGCCCGGTCGGGGCCCACAGCTCCTACAATGAGCAGTTCTTC
TRBJ2-5	TRBV15	.	.	CATSRVAVETQYF	TGTGCCACCAGCAGAGTAGCAGTAGAGACCCAGTACTTC
TRBJ1-1	TRBV29-1	.	.	CSVHGVYGTEAFF	TGCAGCGTCCACGGGGTTTATGGCACTGAAGCTTTCTTT
TRBJ2-5	TRBV7-9	.	.	CASSPPVQETQYF	TGTGCCAGCAGCCCCCCAGTCCAAGAGACCCAGTACTTC
TRBJ2-1	TRBV13	TRBD1	few	CASSFPRTGANNEQFF	TGTGCCAGCAGCTTTCCCAGGACAGGGGCGAACAATGAGCAGTTCTTC
TRBJ2-7	TRBV18	TRBD1	.	CASSPGQGLHEQYF	TGTGCCAGCTCACCGGGACAGGGTCTTCACGAGCAGTACTTC
TRBJ2-5	TRBV15	.	.	CATRRGPRETQYF	TGTGCCACCAGGCGGGGGCCGAGGGAGACCCAGTACTTC
TRBJ1-1	TRBV29-1	.	once	CSVADATEAFF	TGCAGCGTCGCAGACGCAACTGAAGCTTTCTTT
TRBJ2-1	TRBV30	TRBD2	.	CARREAYYNEQFF	TGTGCCCGACGGGAGGCCTATTACAATGAGCAGTTCTTC
TRBJ2-4	TRBV4-3	TRBD2	.	CASSQATSGRSLNIQYF	TGCGCCAGCAGCCAGGCTACTAGCGGGAGGAGTCTGAACATTCAGTACTTC
TRBJ2-2	TRBV29-1	.	.	CSVEYPNTGELFF	TGCAGCGTTGAATATCCTAACACCGGGGAGCTGTTTTTT
TRBJ1-4	TRBV12-3/TRBV12-4	.	.	CASSARGRYNEKLFF	TGTGCCAGCAGTGCCCGGGGCCGCTATAATGAAAAACTGTTTTTT
TRBJ2-5	TRBV19	TRBD1	.	CASSMGQKETQYF	TGTGCCAGTAGTATGGGACAGAAAGAGACCCAGTACTTC
TRBJ1-5	TRBV24-1	.	.	CATSYTDSNQPQHF	TGTGCCACCAGTTATACGGACAGCAATCAGCCCCAGCATTTT
TRBJ1-1	TRBV6-5	.	.	CASSYLRVRSTEAFF	TGTGCCAGCAGTTACTTGAGAGTCAGAAGCACTGAAGCTTTCTTT
TRBJ1-1	TRBV29-1	TRBD1	.	CSGDRGDTEAFF	TGCAGCGGGGACAGAGGGGACACTGAAGCTTTCTTT
TRBJ2-2	TRBV5-1	TRBD2	.	CASRVSGEGTGELFF	TGCGCCAGCAGAGTTAGCGGGGAAGGCACCGGGGAGCTGTTTTTT
TRBJ2-4	TRBV13	.	.	CASSLRGGDIQYF	TGTGCCAGCAGCCTCCGAGGAGGGGACATTCAGTACTTC
TRBJ1-2	TRBV29-1	.	.	CSVDHGSYYGYTF	TGCAGCGTTGACCACGGCAGTTACTATGGCTACACCTTC